Below, 15 T cell receptor beta chains from the same sample are listed, as sequenced in a study of shared clonotypes between healthy human individuals. Clones were read by immunoSEQ multiplex PCR, and TCRdb kept only the in-frame ones, dropping some. The repertoire holds 400,000 to 500,000 clones, with around 78% as singletons. The sample taken for sequencing was PBMCs. All receptors come from a middle-aged woman in good health. Some clones in this sample may be carry-over from other donors' samples.

The V call is TRBV28, the J call TRBJ2-7; 9 nucleotides match TRBD1. V shed 4 bases and J 3 bases; nucleotides not matched to a gene: 1. CDR3 size: 13 residues. Germline V gives CDR1 MDHEN, CDR2 SYDVKM. CDR3 in amino acids: CASSYRGRYEQYF. CDR3 sequence (DNA): TGTGCCAGCAGTTACAGGGGGCGCTACGAGCAGTACTTC.

Ten or more counts support this clone. The chain employs TRBV21-1 and TRBJ2-7. TRBV21-1 is a pseudogene. The CDR3 contains 12 residues. CDR3 coding DNA: TGTGCCAGCCAGGAGCCGACCTACGAGCAGTACTTC. Its translation: CASQEPTYEQYF.

The chain couples TRBV29-1 to TRBJ2-1; 10 bases are a match to TRBD2. In germline, CDR1 is SQVTM, CDR2 ANQGSEA. The CDR3 spans 12 residues. The CDR3 here is CSAGTSVDEQFF. CDR3 DNA: TGCAGTGCCGGGACTAGCGTCGATGAGCAGTTCTTC.

This sequence joins TRBV5-6 and TRBJ1-1; D may be TRBD1 (5 bases). V was clipped by 0 bases and J by 1 base, with 7 bases between them. The CDR3 has 14 residues. Germline V gene sequence: CDR1 SGHDT, CDR2 YYEEEE. The CDR3 sequence is CASSLAGGNTEAFF. In DNA form, the CDR3 reads TGTGCCAGCAGCTTGGCGGGGGGGAACACTGAAGCTTTCTTT.

V gene TRBV27 combines with J gene TRBJ2-5; possibly TRBD2 for D (5 bases). The DNA end lines up better with TRBJ2-7; the J call may be wrong. Germline V gene sequence: CDR1 MNHEY, CDR2 SMNVEV (reference sequence). The CDR3 extends over 13 amino acids. The CDR3 DNA reads TGTGCCAGCAGTTTCTCGGGATCCTACGAGCAGTACTTC. This encodes CASSFSGSYEQYF.

The CDR3 region has the DNA TGTGCCAGCTCACCTACAGGGGGAGACACTGAAGCTTTCTTT. Residues: CASSPTGGDTEAFF. The rearrangement joins TRBV18 to TRBJ1-1, with 8 bases that match TRBD1. With V trimmed by 3 bases and J by 3 bases, 3 bases remained unmatched. Germline V lookup: CDR1 KGHSH, CDR2 LQKENI. This CDR3 region has 14 residues.

The chain employs TRBV4-2 and TRBJ1-2; TRBD1 might be the D (6 bases). The germline CDR1 and CDR2 sequences are LGHNA and YNFKEQ. V was trimmed by 1 base and J by 4 bases, leaving 13 bases between them. CDR3 size: 15 residues. The CDR3 bases are TGTGCCAGCAGCCAAGCGGCAGGGGCCCTCTATGGCTACACCTTC. It specifies CASSQAAGALYGYTF.

The genes are TRBV28 and TRBJ2-1, with 8 bases lining up with TRBD2. From germline, CDR1 is MDHEN and CDR2 SYDVKM. This CDR3 has 15 amino acids. Trimming took 2 bases from V and 6 from J; bases not matched to a gene: 6. The CDR3 region is CASSLGLAGANEQFF. The DNA for the CDR3 is TGTGCCAGCAGTTTAGGCCTAGCGGGCGCCAATGAGCAGTTCTTC.

The chain combines TRBV7-9 with TRBJ1-1, with D possibly being TRBD1 (6 bases). V lost 6 bases and J 5 bases, leaving 16 bases between the germline ends. Germline CDR1 SEHNR, CDR2 FQNEAQ (reference sequence). This CDR3 contains 14 residues. CDR3 nucleotide sequence: TGTGCCAGCAGTTTTAAGGGGGGTGAAACTGAAGCTTTCTTT. Its protein is CASSFKGGETEAFF.

This clone was detected a few times. The chain carries TRBV30 and TRBJ1-2, with D uncertain. Germline CDR1 GTSNPN, CDR2 SVGIG (reference sequence). The CDR3 is made up of 12 amino acids. Trimming removed 3 bases from V and 8 bases from J, with 13 bases in between. The CDR3 here is CAWRGSWEGYTF. DNA for the CDR3: TGTGCCTGGAGAGGAAGTTGGGAGGGCTACACCTTC.

The rearrangement links TRBV30 to TRBJ1-6; 7 nucleotides agree with TRBD1. In germline, CDR1 is GTSNPN, CDR2 SVGIG (reference sequence). The CDR3 spans 14 residues. V shed 4 bases, J shed 9 bases, and the junction held 9 bases outside the gene matches. CDR3 coding DNA: TGTGCCTGGAAGCGACAGGGACTGGGTTCACCCCTCCACTTT. This codes for CAWKRQGLGSPLHF. Variable domain in full (rest from reference TRBV30 and TRBJ1-6): SQTIHQWPATLVQPVGSPLSLECTVEGTSNPNLYWYRQAAGRGLQLLFYSVGIGQISSEVPQNLSASRPQDRQFILSSKKLLLSDSGFYLCAWKRQGLGSPLHFGNGTRLTVT.

This clone has just a few counts. The CDR3 sequence: CASRWQGRKNEKLFF. In nucleotides, the CDR3 is TGTGCCAGCAGGTGGCAGGGGCGGAAGAATGAAAAACTGTTTTTT. The gene calls are TRBV27 and TRBJ1-4; a possible D gene is TRBD1 (6 bases). V was pared by 6 bases and J by 5 bases, with 16 bases between. The germline V gene has CDR1 MNHEY and CDR2 SMNVEV (reference sequence). This CDR3 spans 15 amino acids.

The chain uses TRBV10-3 and TRBJ1-5; maybe TRBD1 (6 bases). V dropped 3 bases and J dropped 7 bases, with 13 bases sitting between them. Germline assignment: CDR1 ENHRY and CDR2 SYGVKD. The CDR3 has 14 residues. The CDR3 region is CAISDPKQGQPQHF. DNA of the CDR3: TGTGCCATCAGTGACCCGAAACAGGGACAGCCCCAGCATTTT.

The V call is TRBV7-2, the J call TRBJ2-1, with 9 positions matching TRBD1. The trim removed 4 bases at V and 15 bases at J, leaving 19 bases unmatched. Per germline, CDR1 SGHTA and CDR2 FQGNSA. This CDR3 is built from 16 residues. The CDR3 spells CASSSTGTGRGGILFF. The CDR3, as DNA: TGTGCCAGCAGCTCAACAGGGACAGGGAGAGGAGGAATTTTGTTCTTC. Combining the CDR3 with reference TRBV7-2 and TRBJ2-1 gives the whole variable domain GAGVSQSPSNKVTEKGKDVELRCDPISGHTALYWYRQSLGQGLEFLIYFQGNSAPDKSGLPSDRFSAERTGGSVSTLTIQRTQQEDSAVYLCASSSTGTGRGGILFFGPGTRLTVL.

With regard to this clone: Relative to the germline gene, one junction end is altered; a read error may explain this. The CDR3 spells CASSFEREGLTIF. For the CDR3, the DNA is TGTGCCAGCAGCTTCGAGCGGGAGGGCCTTACAATCTTC. V gene TRBV5-6 combines with J gene TRBJ2-1, with 10 bases aligning to TRBD2. The germline V gene encodes CDR1 SGHDT and CDR2 YYEEEE. The CDR3 runs to 13 residues.